Below are 23 T cell receptor beta chains sequenced from a single sample in a study of cytomegalovirus exposure and HLA in healthy donors. Primers for the PCR totalled 60 Vbeta and 13 Jbeta. Here immunoSEQ multiplex PCR was the method, and the copy in TCRdb shows in-frame clones only, minus some. This table has fewer than 200,000 clones, 60% to 85% appearing once. What was sequenced was PBMCs. These receptors were taken from a female donor in good health and CMV-seronegative.

The chain employs TRBV5-1 and TRBJ2-7; D perhaps matches TRBD2 (5 bases). V was trimmed by 6 bases and J by 9 bases, leaving 28 bases between them. Germline V gene sequence: CDR1 SGHRS, CDR2 YFSETQ. The CDR3 is 16 residues long. CDR3 in DNA: TGCGCCAGCACTTCGGGAAGTGGACTCCCTCTAATGGGGCAGTACTTC. It is translated as CASTSGSGLPLMGQYF.

The chain uses TRBV5-1 and TRBJ2-2; the D gene is possibly TRBD1 (7 bases). Trimming removed 3 bases from V and 4 bases from J, with 13 bases in between. The CDR3 covers 15 residues. Germline CDR1 and CDR2: SGHRS and YFSETQ. For the CDR3, the DNA is TGCGCCAGCAGCTCAGGGGGAGGTGGCACCGGGGAGCTGTTTTTT. This gives the protein CASSSGGGGTGELFF.

The rearrangement joins TRBV7-3 to TRBJ2-7; 7 bases fit TRBD2. The ends lost 1 base at V and 5 bases at J; junction bases unmatched: 8. Germline values: CDR1 SGHTA, CDR2 FQGTGA. The CDR3 extends over 15 amino acids. The CDR3 sequence is CASSLRGGSGDEQYF. DNA for the CDR3: TGTGCCAGCAGCTTAAGGGGCGGGAGTGGCGACGAGCAGTACTTC.

V usage is TRBV7-2 and J usage is TRBJ2-7; maybe TRBD1 (5 bases). The CDR3 sequence is 14 residues long. Looked up from germline, CDR1 is SGHTA and CDR2 is FQGNSA. The V gene lost 4 bases and the J gene lost 0 bases, with 10 bases spanning the gap. CDR3 in amino acids: CASSYQGSSYEQYF. In DNA form, the CDR3 reads TGTGCCAGCAGCTATCAGGGCAGCTCCTACGAGCAGTACTTC.

The chain has TRBV29-1 and TRBJ1-2, with 7 bases matching TRBD1. This CDR3 has 13 residues. V dropped 8 bases and J dropped 2; count of bases not matched to a gene: 8. Per germline, CDR1 SQVTM and CDR2 ANQGSEA. The CDR3 nucleotides are TGCAGCACCCAATCGGGACAGAACTATGGCTACACCTTC. This encodes CSTQSGQNYGYTF.

This rearrangement joins TRBV2 to TRBJ2-1; tentative D call: TRBD2 (7 bases). V gave up 4 bases and J gave up 6 bases, with 16 bases separating them. In germline, CDR1 is SNHLY, CDR2 FYNNEI. This CDR3 comprises 15 residues. DNA for the CDR3: TGTGCCAGCAGTGCTGGTGGGGGGGCCTCCAATGAGCAGTTCTTC. It translates to CASSAGGGASNEQFF. Full variable domain (outside the CDR3, taken from reference TRBV2 and TRBJ2-1): EPEVTQTPSHQVTQMGQEVILRCVPISNHLYFYWYRQILGQKVEFLVSFYNNEISEKSEIFDDQFSVERPDGSNFTLKIRSTKLEDSAMYFCASSAGGGASNEQFFGPGTRLTVL.

The chain is built from TRBV27 and TRBJ1-6; 9 nucleotides agree with TRBD1. Germline values: CDR1 MNHEY, CDR2 SMNVEV (reference sequence). V lost 1 base to trimming and J lost 7 bases; unmatched junction nucleotides: 8. The CDR3 consists of 17 residues. For the CDR3, the DNA is TGTGCCAGCAGTTTATACTACAGGGGGCGGGTGAATTCACCCCTCCACTTT. This gives the protein CASSLYYRGRVNSPLHF.

V gene TRBV7-6 combines with J gene TRBJ2-5; 8 bases fit TRBD2. This CDR3 region has 17 residues. Germline-derived CDR1 and CDR2 are SGHVS and FNYEAQ. V was clipped by 1 base and J by 4 bases; unmatched bases: 11. The CDR3 DNA follows: TGTGCCAGCAGCTTAGTAACGGTAGCGGGGAAGCGAGAGACCCAGTACTTC. Translated: CASSLVTVAGKRETQYF. Drawing the rest from reference TRBV7-6 and TRBJ2-5, the complete variable domain is GAGVSQSPRYKVTKRGQDVALRCDPISGHVSLYWYRQALGQGPEFLTYFNYEAQQDKSGLPNDRFSAERPEGSISTLTIQRTEQRDSAMYRCASSLVTVAGKRETQYFGPGTRLLVL.

Of note for this clone: The sample contains more than one DNA sequence encoding this CDR3. The rearrangement links TRBV19 to TRBJ1-2, with 9 bases that match TRBD1. The CDR3 is made up of 16 amino acids. V lost 7 bases, J lost 3 bases, and 12 bases stayed unmatched. CDR1 LNHDA and CDR2 SQIVND come from the germline V gene (reference sequence). CDR3 sequence: CASMGQGSLWDYGYTF. Here the CDR3 DNA reads TGTGCCAGTATGGGACAGGGAAGTTTGTGGGACTATGGCTACACCTTC.

This clone was counted once. The chain is built from TRBV11-2 and TRBJ1-4; D is undetermined. The germline CDR1 and CDR2 sequences are SGHAT and FQNNGV. The CDR3 length is 14 residues. V was pared by 8 bases and J by 5 bases, with 15 bases between. CDR3 sequence: CASRGGRANEKLFF. Here the CDR3 DNA reads TGTGCCAGCCGAGGAGGGAGGGCGAATGAAAAACTGTTTTTT.

The chain links TRBV28 to TRBJ1-2; 8 bases are shared with TRBD1. Losses at the gene ends were 10 bases for V and 4 bases for J; bases not matched to a gene: 14. Germline lookup yields CDR1 MDHEN and CDR2 SYDVKM. This CDR3 region has 15 residues. DNA of the CDR3: TGTGCCACCACGGGCCGGACAGGGTCGGGCTATGGCTACACCTTC. Residues: CATTGRTGSGYGYTF.

The genes are TRBV7-2 and TRBJ2-2; D not resolved. V lost 1 base to trimming and J lost 7 bases, with 10 bases between them. Germline CDR1 is SGHTA and CDR2 is FQGNSA. The CDR3 has 14 amino acids. In DNA, the CDR3 is TGTGCCAGCAGCTTAGAGCACAGCATCGGGGAGCTGTTTTTT. It is translated as CASSLEHSIGELFF.

This clone appeared once. The chain's CDR3 is CASSLGTGHNEQFF. CDR3 in DNA: TGTGCCAGCAGCCTCGGGACAGGGCACAATGAGCAGTTCTTC. The chain recombines TRBV4-2 with TRBJ2-1; 9 bases match TRBD1. The CDR3 has 14 residues. Germline V gene sequence: CDR1 LGHNA, CDR2 YNFKEQ. V shed 4 bases, J shed 5 bases, and the junction held 3 bases outside the gene matches.

The chain uses TRBV6-5 and TRBJ2-1; D is uncertain. Deletions cut 6 bases from V and 5 bases from J, with 14 bases between. In germline, CDR1 is MNHEY, CDR2 SVGAGI. There are 14 residues in the CDR3. The CDR3 sequence: CASSYGGFNNEQFF. For the CDR3, the DNA is TGTGCCAGCAGCTATGGCGGTTTTAACAATGAGCAGTTCTTC.

The V and J genes are TRBV7-6 and TRBJ2-7; 9 bases fit TRBD1. J lost 3 bases, V lost 2 bases, and 11 bases had no gene match. Germline CDR1 and CDR2: SGHVS and FNYEAQ. The CDR3 has 17 residues. The CDR3 loop reads CASSLFGPTGGGYEQYF. In DNA, the CDR3 is TGTGCCAGCAGCTTATTTGGTCCGACAGGGGGGGGCTACGAGCAGTACTTC.

This clone was observed a handful of times. This rearrangement joins TRBV5-6 to TRBJ1-1, with a tentative D call TRBD1 (5 bases). CDR3 length: 16 residues. The germline CDR1 and CDR2 sequences are SGHDT and YYEEEE. V lost 6 bases and J lost 0, with 18 bases in between. In nucleotides, the CDR3 is TGTGCCAGCATCAGACGGGGGTACATAATGAACACTGAAGCTTTCTTT. As protein: CASIRRGYIMNTEAFF. The full variable domain, with the rest looked up from reference TRBV5-6 and TRBJ1-1, is DAGVTQSPTHLIKTRGQQVTLRCSPKSGHDTVSWYQQALGQGPQFIFQYYEEEERQRGNFPDRFSGHQFPNYSSELNVNALLLGDSALYLCASIRRGYIMNTEAFFGQGTRLTVV.

The chain has TRBV19 and TRBJ1-1; the D gene is possibly TRBD1 (5 bases). The V and J ends lost 1 base and 1 base respectively, with 10 bases between them. This CDR3 spans 15 amino acids. The germline CDR1 and CDR2 sequences are LNHDA and SQIVND (reference sequence). The CDR3 spells CASSIVGVRNTEAFF. The CDR3 coding sequence is TGTGCCAGTAGTATAGTAGGGGTGAGGAACACTGAAGCTTTCTTT.

About this clone: One junction end does not reproduce the germline sequence, and a read error may be involved. The V and J genes are TRBV11-1 and TRBJ2-4, with 7 bases lining up with TRBD1. Per the germline V gene, CDR1 is SGHAT and CDR2 is FQDESV (reference sequence). CDR3 length: 14 residues. The CDR3 region has the DNA TGTGCCAGCAGCTCTGGGGACAGAAAAAACAGTCAGTACTTC. Its translation: CASSSGDRKNSQYF.

This clone has more than one count but fewer than ten. This sequence joins TRBV7-3 and TRBJ1-4; 11 bases align to TRBD1. From germline, CDR1 is SGHTA and CDR2 FQGTGA. Losses at the gene ends were 5 bases for V and 3 bases for J; bases not matched to a gene: 14. This CDR3 contains 19 residues. The CDR3 region has the DNA TGTGCCAGCAGCCGGCGGCCGGCGGGACAGGGGGTTCCTAATGAAAAACTGTTTTTT. This codes for CASSRRPAGQGVPNEKLFF.

This chain joins TRBV7-9 and TRBJ2-3, with 9 bases matching TRBD2. CDR3 length: 15 residues. The germline V gene encodes CDR1 SEHNR and CDR2 FQNEAQ (reference sequence). The junction had 4 bases not matched to a gene; V was cut back by 5 bases and J by 1 base. The CDR3 spells CASSKTSGRTDTQYF. The CDR3 DNA is TGTGCCAGCAGCAAGACTAGCGGCCGCACAGATACGCAGTATTTT.

V gene TRBV30 combines with J gene TRBJ2-7; TRBD1 aligns across 8 bases. V dropped 1 base and J dropped 7; count of bases not matched to a gene: 3. Germline V gene lookup returns CDR1 GTSNPN and CDR2 SVGIG (reference sequence). The CDR3 is 12 residues long. The CDR3 protein is CAWSADRVEQYF. The CDR3 DNA reads TGTGCCTGGAGTGCGGACAGGGTTGAGCAGTACTTC.

The J gene is TRBJ1-3, the V gene TRBV7-8; 7 positions match TRBD1. Germline lookup yields CDR1 SGHVS and CDR2 FQNEAQ. The CDR3 covers 16 residues. V lost 2 bases to trimming and J lost 4 bases; unmatched junction nucleotides: 8. In DNA, the CDR3 is TGTGCCAGCAGCTTACCGACAGGGATGAGAGGAAACACCATATATTTT. Its protein product is CASSLPTGMRGNTIYF.

The chain is built from TRBV19 and TRBJ1-6, with TRBD1 matching over 7 bases. This CDR3 is 18 amino acids long. Germline assignment: CDR1 LNHDA and CDR2 SQIVND (reference sequence). V gave up 1 base and J gave up 0 bases; unmatched junction bases: 6. The CDR3 region has the DNA TGTGCCAGTAGTATAGTCCCGACAGGGAGCTCCTATAATTCACCCCTCCACTTT. It specifies CASSIVPTGSSYNSPLHF.